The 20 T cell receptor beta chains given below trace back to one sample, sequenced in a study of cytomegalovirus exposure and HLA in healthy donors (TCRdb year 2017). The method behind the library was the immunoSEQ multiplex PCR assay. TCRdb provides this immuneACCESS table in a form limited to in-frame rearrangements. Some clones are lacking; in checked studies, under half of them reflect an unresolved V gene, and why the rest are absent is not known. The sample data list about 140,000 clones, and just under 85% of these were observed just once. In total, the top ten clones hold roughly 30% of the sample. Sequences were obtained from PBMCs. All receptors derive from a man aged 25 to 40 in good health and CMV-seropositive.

CDR3 in amino acids: CATLQGQGSTDTQYF. The CDR3 DNA sequence: TGTGCCACCCTACAGGGACAGGGGAGCACAGATACGCAGTATTTT. This chain uses TRBV18 with TRBJ2-3; TRBD1 agrees at 10 bases. V was clipped by 10 bases and J by 0 bases; unmatched bases: 7. Germline-derived CDR1 and CDR2 are KGHSH and LQKENI. The CDR3 runs to 15 residues.

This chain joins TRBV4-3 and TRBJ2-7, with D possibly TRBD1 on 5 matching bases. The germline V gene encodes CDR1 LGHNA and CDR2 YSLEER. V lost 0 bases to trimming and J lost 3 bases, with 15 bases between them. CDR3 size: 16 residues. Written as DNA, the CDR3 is TGCGCCAGCAGCCAAGATCGGGCAGGGCCGAACTACGAGCAGTACTTC. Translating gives CASSQDRAGPNYEQYF.

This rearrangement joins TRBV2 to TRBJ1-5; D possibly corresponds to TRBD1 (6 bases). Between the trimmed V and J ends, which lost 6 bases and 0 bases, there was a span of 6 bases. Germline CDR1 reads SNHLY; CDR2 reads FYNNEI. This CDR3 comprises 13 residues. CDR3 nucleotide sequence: TGTGCCAGCAGGGACAGTAGCAATCAGCCCCAGCATTTT. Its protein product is CASRDSSNQPQHF.

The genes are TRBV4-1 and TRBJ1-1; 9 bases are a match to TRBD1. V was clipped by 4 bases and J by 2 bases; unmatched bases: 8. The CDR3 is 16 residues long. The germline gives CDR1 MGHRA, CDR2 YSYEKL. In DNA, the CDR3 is TGCGCCAGCAGCCTCTTGGACAGGGGACTAAACACTGAAGCTTTCTTT. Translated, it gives CASSLLDRGLNTEAFF.

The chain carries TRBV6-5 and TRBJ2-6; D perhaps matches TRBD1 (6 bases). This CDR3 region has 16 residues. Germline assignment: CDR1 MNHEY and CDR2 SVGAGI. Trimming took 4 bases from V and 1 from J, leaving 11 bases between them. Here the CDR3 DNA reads TGTGCCAGCAGTTCGATCAGGGGTTCTGGGGCCAACGTCCTGACTTTC. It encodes CASSSIRGSGANVLTF.

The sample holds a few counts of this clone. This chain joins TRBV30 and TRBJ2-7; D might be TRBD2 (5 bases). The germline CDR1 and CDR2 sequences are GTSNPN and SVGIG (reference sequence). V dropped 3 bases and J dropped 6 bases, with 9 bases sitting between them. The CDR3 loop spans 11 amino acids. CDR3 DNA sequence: TGTGCCTGGAGGCCGGGGTCCGAGCAGTACTTC. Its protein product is CAWRPGSEQYF.

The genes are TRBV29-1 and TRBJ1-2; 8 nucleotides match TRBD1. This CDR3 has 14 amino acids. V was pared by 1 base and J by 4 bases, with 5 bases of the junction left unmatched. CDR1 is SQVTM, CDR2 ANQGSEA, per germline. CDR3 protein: CSVEGQGATYGYTF. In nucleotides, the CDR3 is TGCAGCGTTGAAGGGCAGGGGGCGACCTATGGCTACACCTTC.

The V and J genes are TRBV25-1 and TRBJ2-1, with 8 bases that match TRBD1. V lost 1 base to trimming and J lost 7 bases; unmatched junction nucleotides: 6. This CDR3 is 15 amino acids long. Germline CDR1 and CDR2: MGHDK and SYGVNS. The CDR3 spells CASSELSGGVNEQFF. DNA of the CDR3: TGTGCCAGCAGTGAATTGTCAGGGGGCGTGAATGAGCAGTTCTTC.

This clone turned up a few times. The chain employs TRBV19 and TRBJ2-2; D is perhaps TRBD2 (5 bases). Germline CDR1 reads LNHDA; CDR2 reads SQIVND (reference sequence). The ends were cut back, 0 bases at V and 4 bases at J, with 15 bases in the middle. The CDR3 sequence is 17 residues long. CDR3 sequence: CASSIDRRVGFTGELFF. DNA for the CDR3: TGTGCCAGTAGTATAGATCGGCGGGTGGGGTTCACCGGGGAGCTGTTTTTT.

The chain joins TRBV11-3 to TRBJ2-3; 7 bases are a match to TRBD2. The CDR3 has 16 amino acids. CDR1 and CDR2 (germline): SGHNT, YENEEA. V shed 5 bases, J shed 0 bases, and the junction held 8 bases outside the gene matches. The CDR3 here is CASSDQGLVSTDTQYF. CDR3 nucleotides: TGTGCCAGCAGCGACCAAGGACTAGTAAGCACAGATACGCAGTATTTT.

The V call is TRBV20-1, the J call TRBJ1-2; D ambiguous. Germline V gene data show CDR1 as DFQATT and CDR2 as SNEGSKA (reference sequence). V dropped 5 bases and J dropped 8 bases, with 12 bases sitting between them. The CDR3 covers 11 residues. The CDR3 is CSALRDYGYTF. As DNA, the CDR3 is TGCAGTGCTTTGCGGGATTACGGCTACACCTTC.

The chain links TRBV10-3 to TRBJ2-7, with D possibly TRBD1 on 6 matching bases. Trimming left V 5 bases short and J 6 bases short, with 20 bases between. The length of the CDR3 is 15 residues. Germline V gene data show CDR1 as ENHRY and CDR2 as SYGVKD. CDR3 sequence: CAISRIQGTLGEQYF. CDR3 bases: TGTGCCATCAGTCGGATACAGGGAACCCTTGGCGAGCAGTACTTC.

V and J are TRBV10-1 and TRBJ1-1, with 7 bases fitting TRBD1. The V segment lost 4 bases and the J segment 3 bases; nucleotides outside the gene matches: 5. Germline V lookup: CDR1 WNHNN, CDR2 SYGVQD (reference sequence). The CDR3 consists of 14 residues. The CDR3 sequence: CASSADRVDTEAFF. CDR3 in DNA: TGCGCCAGCAGTGCTGACAGGGTGGACACTGAAGCTTTCTTT.

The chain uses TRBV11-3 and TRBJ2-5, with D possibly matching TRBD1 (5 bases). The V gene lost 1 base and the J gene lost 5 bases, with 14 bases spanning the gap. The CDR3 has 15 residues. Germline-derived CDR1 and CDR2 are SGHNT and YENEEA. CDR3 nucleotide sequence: TGTGCCAGCAGCTTAGGGGGCGGAGAGAGGGAGACCCAGTACTTC. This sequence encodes CASSLGGGERETQYF.

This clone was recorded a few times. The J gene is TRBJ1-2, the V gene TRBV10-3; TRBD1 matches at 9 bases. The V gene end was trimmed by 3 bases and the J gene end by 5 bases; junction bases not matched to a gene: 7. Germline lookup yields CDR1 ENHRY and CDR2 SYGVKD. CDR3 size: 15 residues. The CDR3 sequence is CAISDRDRALYGYTF. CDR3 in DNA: TGTGCCATCAGTGACCGGGACAGGGCCCTATATGGCTACACCTTC.

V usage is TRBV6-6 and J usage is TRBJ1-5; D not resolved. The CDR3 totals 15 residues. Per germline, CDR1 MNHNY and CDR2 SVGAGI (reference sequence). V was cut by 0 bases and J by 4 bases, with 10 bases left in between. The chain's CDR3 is CASSYSIGDNQPQHF. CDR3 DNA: TGTGCCAGCAGTTACTCGATAGGAGATAATCAGCCCCAGCATTTT.

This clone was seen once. The CDR3, as DNA: TGCGCCAGCAGCTTGGCAGCGATAGACTCCGGGGAGCTGTTTTTT. The encoded protein is CASSLAAIDSGELFF. The V gene is TRBV5-1, the J gene TRBJ2-2; D not certain. The germline CDR1 and CDR2 sequences are SGHRS and YFSETQ. The V end lost 0 bases, the J end lost 6 bases, and 12 bases lay between the germline ends. The CDR3 spans 15 residues.

The CDR3 region has the DNA TGTGCCAGCAGTGATATTGGCAGGGGGCAAGCCTACGAGCAGTACTTC. The encoded protein is CASSDIGRGQAYEQYF. The V gene is TRBV2, the J gene TRBJ2-7, with 8 bases fitting TRBD1. The V and J ends lost 3 bases and 2 bases, in that order; junction bases with no gene match: 9. Germline CDR1 is SNHLY and CDR2 is FYNNEI. The CDR3 spans 16 residues.

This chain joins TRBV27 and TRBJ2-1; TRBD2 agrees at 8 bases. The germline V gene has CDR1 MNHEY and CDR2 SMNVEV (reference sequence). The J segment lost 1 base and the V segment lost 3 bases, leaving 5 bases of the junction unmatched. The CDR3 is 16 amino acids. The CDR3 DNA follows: TGTGCCAGCAGTTTTACCGGGGGGGCGTCCTACAATGAGCAGTTCTTC. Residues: CASSFTGGASYNEQFF.

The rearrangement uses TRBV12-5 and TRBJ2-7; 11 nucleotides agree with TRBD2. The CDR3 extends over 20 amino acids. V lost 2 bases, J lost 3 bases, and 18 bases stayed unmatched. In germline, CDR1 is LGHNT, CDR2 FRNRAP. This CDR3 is CASGLYWTGAGTSGDYEQYF. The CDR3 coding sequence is TGTGCTAGTGGTTTGTATTGGACAGGGGCAGGGACTAGCGGCGACTACGAGCAGTACTTC.